These T cell receptor beta chains were read from a single sample in a study of T cells after yellow fever vaccination. TCRdb fed the 5' RACE reads into MiXCR, producing one record per CDR3 protein. The table has more than 350,000 distinct CDR3 sequences, around 10% seen once. The sequences come from PBMCs, collected on the day of the first yellow fever vaccination. The receptors derive from a man between 18 and 29 years old who received the YFV17D yellow fever vaccine. CDR3s include the opening cysteine and the closing phenylalanine or tryptophan. Fields, in order: J gene, D gene, clone size, V gene, CDR3 protein, CDR3 DNA. The D gene is left open where the match is weak. A row's size may be missing; if present it is once, few, many or a size class.

>TRBJ1-2|.|few|TRBV3-1
CASSQDVMRVSF
TGTGCCAGCAGCCAAGATGTTATGCGTGTCAGCTTC
>TRBJ2-5|TRBD1|.|TRBV9
CASSPGTGGAGETQYF
TGTGCCAGCAGCCCTGGGACAGGGGGCGCGGGGGAGACCCAGTACTTC
>TRBJ2-1|.|.|TRBV24-1
CATSGVGGEQFF
TGTGCCACCAGTGGTGTTGGAGGTGAGCAGTTCTTC
>TRBJ2-3|TRBD2|.|TRBV5-4
CASSTAGGGSGDTQYF
TGTGCCAGCAGCACAGCGGGGGGGGGCAGTGGCGATACGCAGTATTTT
>TRBJ1-5|TRBD1|few|TRBV6-2/TRBV6-3
CASSYIISPGTGISNQPQHF
TGTGCCAGCAGTTACATCATTAGTCCCGGGACAGGGATAAGCAATCAGCCCCAGCATTTT
>TRBJ2-2|.|.|TRBV6-1
CAGGPSNTGELFF
TGTGCCGGGGGCCCCAGCAACACCGGGGAGCTGTTTTTT
>TRBJ2-7|TRBD2|few|TRBV5-5
CASSPDGGADEQYF
TGTGCCAGCAGTCCGGACGGGGGGGCTGACGAGCAGTACTTC
>TRBJ2-5|.|many|TRBV9
CASSGYGTGGETQYF
TGTGCCAGCAGCGGATACGGGACGGGCGGTGAGACCCAGTACTTC
>TRBJ2-1|.|.|TRBV24-1
CATSDIPRTSSYNEQFF
TGTGCCACCAGTGATATTCCCAGAACGAGCTCCTACAATGAGCAGTTCTTC
>TRBJ2-1|.|.|TRBV7-7
CASSPTDSYNEQFF
TGTGCCAGCAGCCCCACAGATTCCTACAATGAGCAGTTCTTC
>TRBJ1-1|.|few|TRBV14
CASSRLGLNTEAFF
TGTGCCAGCAGCCGCCTCGGACTCAACACTGAAGCTTTCTTT
>TRBJ1-6|TRBD1|.|TRBV7-6
CASSLARDSYNSPLHF
TGTGCCAGCAGCCTCGCCAGGGACAGTTATAATTCACCCCTCCACTTT
>TRBJ1-5|.|.|TRBV19
CASSDRGKTIYQPQHF
TGTGCCAGTAGTGATCGGGGTAAGACAATTTATCAGCCCCAGCATTTT
>TRBJ2-1|.|few|TRBV11-2
CASSLGRRRGSSYNEQFF
TGTGCCAGCAGCTTAGGCCGCCGCCGCGGAAGCTCCTACAATGAGCAGTTCTTC
>TRBJ1-1|.|.|TRBV5-4
CASRMGVVRTNDEAFF
TGTGCCAGCAGAATGGGGGTGGTTCGGACAAACGATGAAGCTTTCTTT
>TRBJ1-6|.|few|TRBV6-5
CASSYGTSDNSPLHF
TGTGCCAGCAGTTACGGGACATCAGACAATTCACCCCTCCACTTT
>TRBJ1-2|TRBD1|many|TRBV20-1
CSARDSAQGNYGYTF
TGCAGTGCTAGAGATTCGGCACAGGGGAACTATGGCTACACCTTC